The 19 T cell receptor beta chains listed next were all sequenced from one sample in a study of blood T cells in healthy people across ages. Primers used in a second PCR of about 6 to 11 cycles were a sample-barcoded 5' primer and a J-beta primer mix. TCRdb used MiXCR to reprocess the 5' RACE reads, holding one entry per CDR3 protein. The sample carries about 1.4 million distinct CDR3 sequences, 45% to 70% recorded once. Sequences were obtained from blood. All receptors derive from a man between 18 and 29 years old in good health.

The chain couples TRBV18 to TRBJ2-4, with 8 bases lining up with TRBD1. Germline assignment: CDR1 KGHSH and CDR2 LQKENI. With 0 bases clipped from V and 13 bases from J, the junction kept 17 bases outside the gene matches. CDR3 length equals 17 residues. In DNA, the CDR3 is TGTGCCAGCTCACCACCCAGTCCAGGGGGCAGTTTTGGTGAGCAGTACTTC. This codes for CASSPPSPGGSFGEQYF.

The genes are TRBV19 and TRBJ2-6; the match to TRBD2 covers 14 bases. Germline-derived CDR1 and CDR2 are LNHDA and SQIVND (reference sequence). The V segment lost 3 bases and the J segment 0 bases; nucleotides outside the gene matches: 1. CDR3 length: 18 residues. CDR3 nucleotide sequence: TGTGCCAGTAGTATGACTAGCGGGAGGGTCTCTGGGGCCAACGTCCTGACTTTC. Its protein product is CASSMTSGRVSGANVLTF.

This rearrangement joins TRBV28 to TRBJ1-2, with D possibly being TRBD1 (5 bases). Germline lookup yields CDR1 MDHEN and CDR2 SYDVKM. V shed 3 bases and J shed 8 bases, with 10 bases lying between them. The CDR3 contains 12 residues. CDR3 sequence (DNA): TGTGCCAGCAGTTTGATAGGGGAGGGCTACACCTTC. This translates into CASSLIGEGYTF.

This clonotype was detected a few times. The chain joins TRBV4-1 to TRBJ2-7; possibly TRBD2 for D (5 bases). The germline gives CDR1 MGHRA, CDR2 YSYEKL. The CDR3 is 15 amino acids. The V end was cut by 1 base, the J end by 3 bases, with 13 bases between. The CDR3 nucleotides read TGCGCCAGCAGCCAAGTACAACTAGTCAACTACGAGCAGTACTTC. Protein sequence: CASSQVQLVNYEQYF.

This rearrangement joins TRBV6-2 or TRBV6-3 to TRBJ2-7; TRBD1 might be the D (6 bases). The germline V gene has CDR1 MNHEY and CDR2 SVGEGT. V lost 2 bases, J lost 2 bases, and 16 bases lay in between. This CDR3 is 16 amino acids long. The CDR3 region is CASSYGQDSYTYEQYF. CDR3 DNA sequence: TGTGCCAGCAGTTACGGCCAGGACAGCTATACCTACGAGCAGTACTTC.

The chain is built from TRBV6-6 and TRBJ1-1; 7 bases agree with TRBD1. This CDR3 has 13 amino acids. J lost 3 bases, V lost 10 bases, and 8 bases had no gene match. Germline V gives CDR1 MNHNY, CDR2 SVGAGI (reference sequence). The CDR3 here is CATRQGGYTEAFF. The CDR3 DNA sequence: TGTGCCACCAGACAGGGAGGGTACACTGAAGCTTTCTTT.

This clonotype has more than one count but fewer than ten. The CDR3 reads CASRPSWLEETQYF. The CDR3 DNA is TGTGCCAGCAGACCGTCATGGTTAGAAGAGACCCAGTACTTC. The V gene is TRBV27, the J gene TRBJ2-5; the D is unclear. V shed 6 bases and J shed 3 bases, with 14 bases lying between them. The CDR3 is made up of 14 amino acids. Germline CDR1 MNHEY, CDR2 SMNVEV (reference sequence).

This clonotype was detected only a few times. This chain joins TRBV5-1 and TRBJ1-5; no clear D gene. Per the germline V gene, CDR1 is SGHRS and CDR2 is YFSETQ. The CDR3 covers 15 residues. V was clipped by 2 bases and J by 6 bases, with 15 bases between them. The CDR3 coding sequence is TGCGCCAGCAGCTTCGGCGACTATAATGGTCAGCCCCAGCATTTT. It yields the protein CASSFGDYNGQPQHF.

J is TRBJ2-7 and V is TRBV29-1; D perhaps matches TRBD1 (6 bases). Trimming removed 0 bases at V and 3 bases at J, with 15 bases between. The germline gives CDR1 SQVTM, CDR2 ANQGSEA. CDR3 length: 15 amino acids. CDR3 in DNA: TGCAGCGTTGAAGATAGAACAGGGAAGGACTACGAGCAGTACTTC. Its translation is CSVEDRTGKDYEQYF.

The V call is TRBV4-2, the J call TRBJ2-2; 8 bases agree with TRBD2. Germline assignment: CDR1 LGHNA and CDR2 YNFKEQ. The trim removed 4 bases at V and 4 bases at J, leaving 5 bases unmatched. This CDR3 has 15 amino acids. In nucleotides, the CDR3 is TGTGCCAGCAGCCTAGCGGGGACTCGCACCGGGGAGCTGTTTTTT. Protein sequence: CASSLAGTRTGELFF.

The genes are TRBV12-3 or TRBV12-4 and TRBJ2-7, with no clear D. Trimming cost V 7 bases and J 7 bases, with 17 bases left between them. CDR3 length: 13 amino acids. CDR3 loop: CASTEGSYNEQYF. The CDR3 region has the DNA TGTGCCAGCACAGAAGGGTCCTACAATGAGCAGTACTTC.

With respect to this clonotype: A much larger clone lies one base from this, so it may be a read error. J is TRBJ2-7 and V is TRBV14; D ambiguous. The V gene lost 1 base and the J gene lost 3 bases, with 7 bases spanning the gap. The germline V gene has CDR1 SGHDN and CDR2 FVKESK. The CDR3 sequence is 13 residues long. The CDR3 bases are TGTGCCAGCAGCCAAGCCCAGGTCTACGAGCAGTACTTC. This encodes CASSQAQVYEQYF.

The chain employs TRBV20-1 and TRBJ2-7, with D tentatively TRBD1 (5 bases). The CDR3 covers 13 residues. V was pared by 5 bases and J by 0 bases, with 11 bases between. Per the germline V gene, CDR1 is DFQATT and CDR2 is SNEGSKA (reference sequence). The CDR3 loop is CSAHRQNSYEQYF. Written as DNA, the CDR3 is TGCAGTGCTCACCGACAGAACTCCTACGAGCAGTACTTC.

This chain connects TRBV4-1 to TRBJ1-2, with no clear D. Germline CDR1 is MGHRA and CDR2 is YSYEKL. The CDR3 covers 15 residues. V was trimmed by 4 bases and J by 8 bases, leaving 20 bases between them. The CDR3, as DNA: TGCGCCAGCAGCCTACTAAATACGGCGGTGGAAGGCTACACCTTC. It specifies CASSLLNTAVEGYTF.

The chain employs TRBV7-8 and TRBJ2-1; D gene uncertain. Germline assignment: CDR1 SGHVS and CDR2 FQNEAQ. CDR3 size: 15 residues. Trimming removed 1 base from V and 0 bases from J, with 7 bases in between. CDR3 in DNA: TGTGCCAGCAGCTTAGACCAGAACTCCTACAATGAGCAGTTCTTC. This encodes CASSLDQNSYNEQFF.

The chain joins TRBV9 to TRBJ1-3; D not certain. Deletions cut 0 bases from V and 4 bases from J, with 14 bases between. The length of the CDR3 is 16 residues. Germline assignment: CDR1 SGDLS and CDR2 YYNGEE. Here the CDR3 reads CASSVGAPELGNTIYF. For the CDR3, the DNA is TGTGCCAGCAGCGTAGGCGCGCCGGAGTTAGGAAACACCATATATTTT.

This chain connects TRBV20-1 to TRBJ2-1; 10 bases map to TRBD2. The germline gives CDR1 DFQATT, CDR2 SNEGSKA (reference sequence). The V and J ends lost 5 bases and 2 bases, in that order; junction bases with no gene match: 3. The CDR3 loop spans 14 amino acids. The CDR3 sequence: CSALAGGTYNEQFF. CDR3 DNA: TGCAGTGCTTTAGCGGGAGGCACCTACAATGAGCAGTTCTTC.

This clonotype has only one observation. This chain uses TRBV24-1 with TRBJ2-3; 9 bases line up with TRBD1. The CDR3 runs 16 residues. Trimming took 2 bases from V and 5 from J; bases not matched to a gene: 7. Germline V gives CDR1 KGHDR, CDR2 SFDVKD. This CDR3 reads CATSDSAGTGKDTQYF. CDR3 nucleotides: TGTGCCACCAGTGATTCGGCCGGGACAGGGAAAGATACGCAGTATTTT.

This clonotype has a handful of counts. V usage is TRBV29-1 and J usage is TRBJ2-1, with D perhaps TRBD2 (5 bases). Germline lookup yields CDR1 SQVTM and CDR2 ANQGSEA. V dropped 6 bases and J dropped 8 bases, with 17 bases sitting between them. This CDR3 has 13 amino acids. The CDR3 bases are TGCAGCGTCCCCCCGGCTAGCAGCGATGAGCAGTTCTTC. Its translation: CSVPPASSDEQFF.